Below, 28 T cell receptor beta chains from the same sample are listed, as sequenced in a study of CD8 T cells in Susac syndrome. An amount of RNA that ranged from roughly 0.45 to 1 ug was reverse transcribed with random hexamers. TCRdb re-called the immunoSEQ multiplex PCR reads with MiXCR, one entry per CDR3 protein. The sample shows about 210,000 distinct CDR3 sequences, 85% to 95% of them seen only once. The sequenced material came from CD4+ T cells from PBMCs. Source of these receptors: a human donor in good health.

DNA of the CDR3: TGTGCCAGCAGTTACCGCCCAGCGGGGGTGGGTAACGGCTACACCTTC. Encoded protein: CASSYRPAGVGNGYTF. The V gene is TRBV6-5, the J gene TRBJ1-2, with D possibly being TRBD1 (5 bases). The CDR3 loop spans 16 amino acids. The V gene lost 2 bases and the J gene lost 8 bases, with 21 bases spanning the gap. The germline V gene encodes CDR1 MNHEY and CDR2 SVGAGI.

The gene calls are TRBV6-2 or TRBV6-3 and TRBJ2-1; 7 positions agree with TRBD2. V gave up 8 bases and J gave up 5 bases; unmatched junction bases: 9. Germline-derived CDR1 and CDR2 are MNHEY and SVGEGT. CDR3 size: 14 residues. The CDR3: CASLRDYRHNEQFF. As DNA, the CDR3 is TGTGCCAGCCTCCGGGACTACCGACACAATGAGCAGTTCTTC.

The rearrangement joins TRBV14 to TRBJ2-1; 7 positions agree with TRBD1. Per the germline V gene, CDR1 is SGHDN and CDR2 is FVKESK. CDR3 size: 15 residues. The V segment lost 4 bases and the J segment 0 bases; nucleotides outside the gene matches: 3. Here the CDR3 reads CASSPWTGSYNEQFF. CDR3 sequence (DNA): TGTGCCAGCAGCCCTTGGACAGGCTCCTACAATGAGCAGTTCTTC.

The chain links TRBV7-3 to TRBJ1-1, with D possibly being TRBD1 (6 bases). Germline V lookup: CDR1 SGHTA, CDR2 FQGTGA. This CDR3 spans 14 amino acids. The V end was cut by 1 base, the J end by 5 bases, with 11 bases between. The CDR3 reads CASSLSGGGTEAFF. In DNA, the CDR3 is TGTGCCAGCAGCTTAAGTGGAGGGGGTACTGAAGCTTTCTTT.

The chain links TRBV6-1 to TRBJ2-5, with D possibly TRBD1 on 5 matching bases. The CDR3 is 18 residues long. Looked up from germline, CDR1 is MNHNS and CDR2 is SASEGT. Trimming cost V 4 bases and J 0 bases, with 21 bases left between them. The CDR3 DNA reads TGTGCCAGCAGTGCCGGTGCGGCCCCAAGGGGTTACCAAGAGACCCAGTACTTC. The encoded protein is CASSAGAAPRGYQETQYF.

As for this clonotype: The germline gene is not matched at one end of the junction; a read error may be the cause. V gene TRBV20-1 combines with J gene TRBJ1-2; a weak D match, TRBD1 (5 bases). This CDR3 is built from 11 residues. The germline CDR1 and CDR2 sequences are DFQATT and SNEGSKA (reference sequence). CDR3 sequence reads: CSARDGTGGRF. The CDR3 DNA is TGCAGTGCTAGAGATGGGACCGGAGGGCGCTTC.

V gene TRBV9 combines with J gene TRBJ2-5; 7 positions match TRBD2. This CDR3 is 14 amino acids long. Trimming took 3 bases from V and 7 from J; bases not matched to a gene: 9. Germline values: CDR1 SGDLS, CDR2 YYNGEE. CDR3 DNA: TGTGCCAGCAGCGGAACTAGCGCCCCAGGGACCCAGTACTTC. Amino acid sequence: CASSGTSAPGTQYF. Together with reference TRBV9 and TRBJ2-5, the CDR3 gives the full variable domain: DSGVTQTPKHLITATGQRVTLRCSPRSGDLSVYWYQQSLDQGLQFLIQYYNGEERAKGNILERFSAQQFPDLHSELNLSSLELGDSALYFCASSGTSAPGTQYFGPGTRLLVL.

The chain has TRBV29-1 and TRBJ1-5; unclear D gene. The CDR3 spans 11 residues. Trimming left V 4 bases short and J 11 bases short, with 12 bases between. Germline CDR1 SQVTM, CDR2 ANQGSEA. CDR3 amino acids: CSVVWGTAQHF. CDR3 nucleotides: TGCAGCGTTGTTTGGGGTACGGCCCAGCATTTT.

J is TRBJ1-5 and V is TRBV7-9; D is undetermined. Germline CDR1 and CDR2: SEHNR and FQNEAQ (reference sequence). Trimming pared 6 bases from V and 0 bases from J, leaving 9 bases between. CDR3 length: 14 residues. This CDR3 is CASSSSGSNQPQHF. DNA of the CDR3: TGTGCCAGCAGTAGCTCAGGTAGCAATCAGCCCCAGCATTTT.

The V gene is TRBV5-1, the J gene TRBJ2-7; 7 nucleotides line up with TRBD1. The CDR3 sequence is 14 residues long. Germline CDR1 is SGHRS and CDR2 is YFSETQ. Trimming took 4 bases from V and 2 from J; bases not matched to a gene: 6. The CDR3 loop is CASSGRQGAYEQYF. The CDR3 bases are TGCGCCAGCAGCGGACGACAGGGAGCCTACGAGCAGTACTTC. Supplemented by reference TRBV5-1 and TRBJ2-7, the full variable domain reads KAGVTQTPRYLIKTRGQQVTLSCSPISGHRSVSWYQQTPGQGLQFLFEYFSETQRNKGNFPGRFSGRQFSNSRSEMNVSTLELGDSALYLCASSGRQGAYEQYFGPGTRLTVT.

The V and J genes are TRBV2 and TRBJ2-7; no definite D call. The CDR3 totals 12 residues. Germline V gene lookup returns CDR1 SNHLY and CDR2 FYNNEI. The V and J ends lost 6 bases and 7 bases respectively, with 13 bases between them. CDR3: CASSVSQWEQYF. The CDR3 nucleotides read TGTGCCAGCAGCGTTTCCCAGTGGGAGCAGTACTTC.

The chain has TRBV18 and TRBJ1-5, with a tentative D call TRBD1 (6 bases). This CDR3 is built from 15 residues. The germline V gene encodes CDR1 KGHSH and CDR2 LQKENI. Trimming cost V 1 base and J 5 bases, with 12 bases left between them. The CDR3 here is CASSPQGTRDQPQHF. CDR3 sequence (DNA): TGTGCCAGCTCACCACAGGGGACAAGGGATCAGCCCCAGCATTTT. Using reference TRBV18 and TRBJ1-5 for the parts outside the CDR3, the full variable domain is NAGVMQNPRHLVRRRGQEARLRCSPMKGHSHVYWYRQLPEEGLKFMVYLQKENIIDESGMPKERFSAEFPKEGPSILRIQQVVRGDSAAYFCASSPQGTRDQPQHFGDGTRLSIL.

The chain joins TRBV6-1 to TRBJ2-7; D is possibly TRBD2 (5 bases). The CDR3 consists of 13 residues. Trimming shortened V by 7 bases and J by 8 bases, and 18 bases separated the two germline ends. Looked up from germline, CDR1 is MNHNS and CDR2 is SASEGT. The CDR3 protein is CASTQTSGSKQYF. CDR3 in DNA: TGTGCCAGCACCCAAACTTCGGGGAGTAAGCAGTACTTC.

This sequence joins TRBV29-1 and TRBJ2-1, with 11 bases identical to TRBD2. This CDR3 comprises 14 residues. The V gene end was trimmed by 7 bases and the J gene end by 10 bases; junction bases not matched to a gene: 12. CDR1 and CDR2 (germline): SQVTM, ANQGSEA. This CDR3 is CSARDSGRAGEQFF. The CDR3 DNA is TGCAGCGCCCGGGATAGCGGGAGGGCCGGAGAGCAGTTCTTC.

The rearrangement joins TRBV12-3 or TRBV12-4 to TRBJ2-3, with D hard to call. Trimming took 3 bases from V and 8 from J, leaving 15 bases between them. There are 14 residues in the CDR3. The CDR3 DNA is TGTGCCAGCAGTTTCCCCCTCACAAAGGGTACGCAGTATTTT. Protein product: CASSFPLTKGTQYF.

The chain carries TRBV4-2 and TRBJ2-1, with D unclear. Trimming removed 3 bases from V and 7 bases from J, with 10 bases in between. Germline CDR1 LGHNA, CDR2 YNFKEQ. This CDR3 contains 13 residues. The DNA for the CDR3 is TGTGCCAGCAGCCAGCCAACACAGAATGAGCAGTTCTTC. Its translation is CASSQPTQNEQFF.

The DNA for the CDR3 is TGTGCCAGCAGCCAGGGGGAGACCCGGGGCAATGAGCAGTTCTTC. This codes for CASSQGETRGNEQFF. V and J are TRBV3-1 and TRBJ2-1; D assignment may be TRBD1 or TRBD2 (5 bases each). This CDR3 is built from 15 residues. V lost 3 bases and J lost 6, with 15 bases in between. Germline-derived CDR1 and CDR2 are LGHDT and YNNKEL (reference sequence).

The chain recombines TRBV20-1 with TRBJ2-3; 11 bases map to TRBD2. This CDR3 comprises 15 residues. Germline assignment: CDR1 DFQATT and CDR2 SNEGSKA (reference sequence). V lost 6 bases and J lost 5; bases outside the gene matches: 10. For the CDR3, the DNA is TGCAGTGCCTCGTTGACTAGCGGGAACCTAGATACGCAGTATTTT. It translates to CSASLTSGNLDTQYF.

The gene calls are TRBV24-1 and TRBJ2-1; perhaps TRBD2 as D (5 bases). The V gene's germline CDR1 is KGHDR and CDR2 SFDVKD. Between the trimmed V and J ends, which lost 5 bases and 2 bases, there was a span of 18 bases. The CDR3 length is 17 residues. The CDR3 DNA follows: TGTGCCACCAGTGTTAGGTTCACTGGGAGTACCTACAATGAGCAGTTCTTC. This sequence encodes CATSVRFTGSTYNEQFF.

The gene calls are TRBV6-5 and TRBJ2-3; D may match TRBD1 or TRBD2 (6 bases each). Germline V CDR1 and CDR2: MNHEY, SVGAGI. Trimming took off 4 bases at V and 2 bases at J, with 10 bases between the two ends. There are 14 residues in the CDR3. CDR3 DNA: TGTGCCAGCAGTTCCGGGGGCGTCACAGATACGCAGTATTTT. It encodes CASSSGGVTDTQYF.

The genes are TRBV7-9 and TRBJ2-3, with a tentative D call TRBD2 (6 bases). V dropped 4 bases and J dropped 10 bases, with 6 bases sitting between them. CDR1 is SEHNR, CDR2 FQNEAQ, per germline (reference sequence). This CDR3 comprises 10 residues. The CDR3 reads CASSWGAQYF. CDR3 coding DNA: TGTGCCAGCAGCTGGGGGGCGCAGTATTTT.

The chain uses TRBV4-1 and TRBJ2-6; 7 bases line up with TRBD1. V trimming: 6 bases; J trimming: 0 bases; junction bases outside the gene matches: 5. This CDR3 is built from 16 residues. Looked up from germline, CDR1 is MGHRA and CDR2 is YSYEKL. The CDR3 sequence: CASSRTGGSGANVLTF. DNA of the CDR3: TGCGCCAGCAGTAGGACAGGAGGCTCTGGGGCCAACGTCCTGACTTTC.

The chain couples TRBV12-3 or TRBV12-4 to TRBJ2-1; 12 bases are a match to TRBD2. This CDR3 comprises 15 residues. Germline trimming cut 5 bases from V and 15 bases from J; bases unmatched to any gene: 14. DNA of the CDR3: TGTGCCAGCAGTCTAGGACTAGCGGGATCACCTAGGCGGTTCTTC. Its translation: CASSLGLAGSPRRFF.

The CDR3 sequence is CASSLGRAGAKNIQYF. The CDR3 nucleotides read TGCGCCAGCAGCTTGGGCCGGGCTGGAGCCAAAAACATTCAGTACTTC. The chain combines TRBV5-1 with TRBJ2-4; no firm D call. The CDR3 has 16 amino acids. V was trimmed by 0 bases and J by 0 bases, leaving 10 bases between them. Germline V lookup: CDR1 SGHRS, CDR2 YFSETQ.

V gene TRBV25-1 combines with J gene TRBJ2-6, with D unresolved. Trimming took 0 bases from V and 2 from J, leaving 11 bases between them. The CDR3 has 17 amino acids. Per the germline V gene, CDR1 is MGHDK and CDR2 is SYGVNS. The DNA of the CDR3 is TGTGCCAGCAGTGAATATCGCGGCGACGCTGGGGCCAACGTCCTGACTTTC. This codes for CASSEYRGDAGANVLTF.

The CDR3 bases are TGCGCCAGCAGTCAACCCAACTCGATCCGGGCTCGATATAGCAATCAGCCCCAGCATTTT. It translates to CASSQPNSIRARYSNQPQHF. The J gene is TRBJ1-5, the V gene TRBV23-1; no reliable D call. TRBV23-1 is an ORF for which the function is uncertain. This CDR3 is 20 amino acids long. V was shortened by 2 bases and J by 0 bases, with 23 bases between the two germline ends.

This sequence joins TRBV3-1 and TRBJ2-3; D uncertain. Germline V gene lookup returns CDR1 LGHDT and CDR2 YNNKEL (reference sequence). The CDR3 extends over 14 amino acids. V lost 4 bases to trimming and J lost 1 base, with 9 bases between them. The CDR3 coding sequence is TGTGCCAGCAGCCTACTGTCGGGCACAGATACGCAGTATTTT. This translates into CASSLLSGTDTQYF.

The chain employs TRBV10-3 and TRBJ1-1; perhaps TRBD1 as D (5 bases). Germline V lookup: CDR1 ENHRY, CDR2 SYGVKD. The CDR3 length is 14 residues. With 0 bases removed from V and 4 bases from J, the gap between germline ends came to 9 bases. CDR3 sequence reads: CAISESGAVTEAFF. As DNA, the CDR3 is TGTGCCATCAGTGAGTCAGGGGCGGTCACTGAAGCTTTCTTT.